This TCR beta chain was recorded in a study of T cell responses to AZD1222 COVID-19 vaccine. Study-wide results and limits: There were vaccine-associated CD4 TCRs across spike, dominant at 160-218 and 743-854. Repertoire samples came only from after the peak T cell response.

About this clone: As yet, its antigen is unknown.

V was cut by 2 bases and J by 8 bases, with 21 bases left in between. Per germline, CDR1 GTSNPN and CDR2 SVGIG (reference sequence). CDR3 length: 16 amino acids. The data were produced by immunoSEQ multiplex PCR, yet TCRdb's version contains in-frame clones alone and is incomplete. The table shows 120,000 to 150,000 clones, with roughly 88% occurring only once. The chain joins TRBV30 to TRBJ1-4, with unresolved D. Sequencing used peripheral blood, obtained 28 days after the second dose of the MenACWY control vaccine. This receptor was taken from an adult who received the MenACWY meningococcal vaccine as a control. The CDR3 DNA reads as TGTGCCTGGAGTCCTCCTCCGATGTCGGGAAAGGAAAAACTGTTTTTT. This encodes CAWSPPPMSGKEKLFF.